This TCR beta chain was recorded in a study of blood T cell repertoires in COVID-19. Study context: In each case, the material was cDNA or gDNA derived from T cells, B-cell-depleted T cells, or PBMCs.

Original processing methods: Quantification of nucleated cells was approximated via reference gene primer amplification. The method was immunoSEQ multiplex PCR; TCRdb's version includes in-frame clones alone and lacks a portion of them. V, J and clone size derive from that table, while D and trimming were established from the DNA sequence. The profile shows 310,000 or so clones, approximately 90% of them singletons. The CDR3 covers 15 residues. Germline assignment: CDR1 SGHNT and CDR2 YENEEA. The junction had 6 bases not matched to a gene; V was cut back by 3 bases and J by 4 bases. Enrolled during active infection, Seattle patients were then followed longitudinally.

Input material: peripheral blood. The chain has TRBV11-3 and TRBJ1-5, with TRBD1 identical over 7 bases. The sequence derives from a woman aged 30 to 39 with COVID-19, enrolled during active disease. The chain's CDR3 is CASSFTGDRNQPQHF. CDR3 nucleotides: TGTGCCAGCAGCTTCACAGGGGACCGGAATCAGCCCCAGCATTTT.